These 18 T cell receptor beta chains came from one sample sequenced in a study of blood T cell repertoires in COVID-19. Repertoires were generated with immunoSEQ multiplex PCR, while TCRdb's copy carries only in-frame clones and drops some. This sample has hundreds of thousands of clones, with approximately 90% found just once. Sequencing was performed on peripheral blood. These receptors were obtained from a man between 40 and 49 years old with acute or convalescent COVID-19.

The chain has TRBV27 and TRBJ2-3, with TRBD2 as a possible D gene (6 bases). Trimming cost V 4 bases and J 2 bases, with 16 bases left between them. The CDR3 length is 16 residues. Per germline, CDR1 MNHEY and CDR2 SMNVEV (reference sequence). The CDR3 spells CASSYSTRSSTDTQYF. The DNA of the CDR3 is TGTGCCAGCAGTTACTCGACTAGAAGCTCCACAGATACGCAGTATTTT.

This chain uses TRBV30 with TRBJ1-1; weak D call: TRBD1 (5 bases). V dropped 3 bases and J dropped 5 bases, with 13 bases sitting between them. The V gene's germline CDR1 is GTSNPN and CDR2 SVGIG (reference sequence). The CDR3 is 13 amino acids. CDR3 sequence reads: CAWRGRVGTEAFF. For the CDR3, the DNA is TGTGCCTGGAGGGGGCGTGTCGGTACTGAAGCTTTCTTT.

This sequence joins TRBV6-5 and TRBJ1-6, with 7 bases lining up with TRBD1. Germline V gives CDR1 MNHEY, CDR2 SVGAGI. Trimming at V came to 5 bases and at J to 8 bases, leaving 9 bases not matched to a gene. The CDR3 totals 15 residues. This CDR3 reads CASSPPDRFHSPLHF. In DNA, the CDR3 is TGTGCCAGCAGTCCCCCGGACAGGTTCCATTCACCCCTCCACTTT.

In its sample, this clone was seen a few times. The rearrangement joins TRBV2 to TRBJ1-6; 8 bases line up with TRBD1. Germline V gene data show CDR1 as SNHLY and CDR2 as FYNNEI. The CDR3 spans 13 residues. The V and J ends lost 6 bases and 10 bases, in that order; junction bases with no gene match: 5. The DNA for the CDR3 is TGTGCCAGCAGGCAGGGGGCGGAATCACCCCTCCACTTT. It codes for CASRQGAESPLHF.

The chain couples TRBV14 to TRBJ2-7; 8 nucleotides line up with TRBD1. V lost 4 bases and J lost 3; bases outside the gene matches: 8. Looked up from germline, CDR1 is SGHDN and CDR2 is FVKESK. The CDR3 is 15 amino acids. The CDR3 reads CASSPRTGTDYEQYF. The CDR3 bases are TGTGCCAGCAGCCCGCGGACAGGGACGGACTACGAGCAGTACTTC.

The rearrangement links TRBV12-3 or TRBV12-4 to TRBJ2-1, with TRBD2 identical over 10 bases. The CDR3 is 13 amino acids. Trimming removed 5 bases from V and 10 bases from J; junction bases left unmatched: 5. Written as DNA, the CDR3 is TGTGCCAGCAGTCAGCGGGAGGGAGGGGAGCAGTTCTTC. Its protein product is CASSQREGGEQFF.

V usage is TRBV29-1 and J usage is TRBJ1-2; 9 positions agree with TRBD1. Germline V gene sequence: CDR1 SQVTM, CDR2 ANQGSEA. This CDR3 spans 13 amino acids. The junction had 2 bases not matched to a gene; V was cut back by 0 bases and J by 6 bases. CDR3 sequence (DNA): TGCAGCGTTGAAGATCGGACAGGGGATGGCTACACCTTC. It encodes CSVEDRTGDGYTF.

The chain uses TRBV3-1 (or the pseudogene TRBV3-2) and TRBJ1-2, with D possibly matching TRBD1 (5 bases). Germline V lookup: CDR1 LGHDT, CDR2 YNNKEL (reference sequence). V dropped 8 bases and J dropped 4 bases, with 17 bases sitting between them. This CDR3 has 14 amino acids. This chain's CDR3 is CASRAQGGRYGYTF. DNA of the CDR3: TGTGCCAGCCGAGCGCAGGGCGGCCGCTATGGCTACACCTTC.

This clone appeared a few times. The J gene is TRBJ1-3, the V gene TRBV30; a weak D match, TRBD1 (5 bases). Trimming took 0 bases from V and 4 from J, leaving 10 bases between them. The length of the CDR3 is 14 residues. Per germline, CDR1 GTSNPN and CDR2 SVGIG (reference sequence). Here the CDR3 DNA reads TGTGCCTGGAGTGTAGGGGCAGGGGGAAACACCATATATTTT. It specifies CAWSVGAGGNTIYF.

This chain uses TRBV6-5 with TRBJ2-1, with 13 bases identical to TRBD2. Per the germline V gene, CDR1 is MNHEY and CDR2 is SVGAGI. The V segment lost 9 bases and the J segment 10 bases; nucleotides outside the gene matches: 6. The CDR3 totals 13 residues. For the CDR3, the DNA is TGTGCCAGTTGGACTAGCGGGAGCGGAGAGCAGTTCTTC. Its protein is CASWTSGSGEQFF.

The chain uses TRBV29-1 and TRBJ2-1; D remains unclear. This CDR3 has 14 amino acids. Germline CDR1 and CDR2: SQVTM and ANQGSEA. V was trimmed by 2 bases and J by 0 bases, leaving 8 bases between them. The CDR3 nucleotides read TGCAGCGTTGAACACCTTAGCTCCTACAATGAGCAGTTCTTC. Amino acid sequence: CSVEHLSSYNEQFF.

The rearrangement links TRBV19 to TRBJ2-7, with D perhaps TRBD2 (5 bases). This CDR3 has 14 residues. V dropped 5 bases and J dropped 1 base, with 12 bases sitting between them. Germline CDR1 reads LNHDA; CDR2 reads SQIVND (reference sequence). Here the CDR3 DNA reads TGTGCCAGTAGTGAGAGGACGGGGTCCTACGAGCAGTACTTC. Protein: CASSERTGSYEQYF.

The chain couples TRBV3-1 (or the pseudogene TRBV3-2) to TRBJ2-1, with D perhaps TRBD1 (6 bases). This CDR3 is built from 14 residues. The germline CDR1 and CDR2 sequences are LGHDT and YNNKEL (reference sequence). Trimming removed 0 bases from V and 4 bases from J, with 7 bases in between. CDR3 in amino acids: CASSQDRGYNEQFF. CDR3 nucleotide sequence: TGTGCCAGCAGCCAAGATAGGGGGTACAATGAGCAGTTCTTC.

As concerns this clone: The identical CDR3 is also encoded by other nucleotide sequences in the sample. This chain uses TRBV18 with TRBJ2-7; TRBD1 matches at 9 bases. There are 14 residues in the CDR3. Trimming cost V 3 bases and J 3 bases; bases outside gene matches: 3. CDR1 is KGHSH, CDR2 LQKENI, per germline. In nucleotides, the CDR3 is TGTGCCAGCTCACCCCGACAGGGGGTCTACGAGCAGTACTTC. Residues: CASSPRQGVYEQYF.

The chain combines TRBV15 with TRBJ2-1; D not certain. V was cut by 2 bases and J by 0 bases, with 11 bases left in between. Germline V gene sequence: CDR1 LNHNV, CDR2 YYDKDF (reference sequence). The CDR3 covers 16 residues. CDR3 loop: CATSRPEVVSYNEQFF. In nucleotides, the CDR3 is TGTGCCACCAGCAGACCTGAGGTCGTCTCCTACAATGAGCAGTTCTTC.

The chain is built from TRBV6-5 and TRBJ2-7; 8 bases match TRBD2. The CDR3 loop spans 14 amino acids. V lost 6 bases to trimming and J lost 5 bases; unmatched junction nucleotides: 9. CDR1 MNHEY and CDR2 SVGAGI come from the germline V gene. The CDR3, as DNA: TGTGCCAGCAGGGGACTAGTCCCCCCCCACGAGCAGTACTTC. Translation: CASRGLVPPHEQYF.

This chain connects TRBV7-8 to TRBJ2-1; D unclear. This CDR3 has 14 amino acids. V was cut by 7 bases and J by 3 bases, with 13 bases left in between. Looked up from germline, CDR1 is SGHVS and CDR2 is FQNEAQ. The CDR3 sequence: CASTPPPGYNEQFF. The CDR3 coding sequence is TGTGCCAGCACCCCCCCACCCGGCTACAATGAGCAGTTCTTC.

The rearrangement links TRBV2 to TRBJ1-1, with D uncertain. Germline CDR1 SNHLY, CDR2 FYNNEI. Deletions cut 8 bases from V and 0 bases from J, with 10 bases between. This CDR3 contains 13 residues. In nucleotides, the CDR3 is TGTGCCAGCGTCATCGGGGTGAACACTGAAGCTTTCTTT. As protein: CASVIGVNTEAFF.